These 10 T cell receptor beta chains were all obtained from the same sample, sequenced in a study of blood T cell repertoires in COVID-19. Sequenced by immunoSEQ multiplex PCR; TCRdb stores in-frame clones only, minus some. The sample lists over 150,000 clones, roughly 90% occurring once. The material sequenced was PBMCs or T cells enriched from blood (not recorded which). The source of these receptors is a woman between 50 and 59 years old who had recovered from COVID-19.

The genes are TRBV30 and TRBJ1-1, with 10 bases identical to TRBD1. This CDR3 is built from 13 residues. Germline values: CDR1 GTSNPN, CDR2 SVGIG (reference sequence). V was clipped by 2 bases and J by 4 bases; unmatched bases: 1. The CDR3 reads CAWSRDRGTEAFF. CDR3 DNA sequence: TGTGCCTGGAGTCGGGACAGGGGCACTGAAGCTTTCTTT.

The chain combines TRBV6-4 with TRBJ1-5; 7 bases align to TRBD1. The CDR3 runs to 20 residues. Germline V gene sequence: CDR1 MRHNA, CDR2 SNTAGT. Unmatched junction bases numbered 15, after V lost 0 bases and J lost 1 base. The chain's CDR3 is CASSDSGGGLFEGSNQPQHF. In nucleotides, the CDR3 is TGTGCCAGCAGTGACTCAGGAGGGGGCCTTTTCGAGGGCAGCAATCAGCCCCAGCATTTT.

The rearrangement uses TRBV21-1 and TRBJ2-6; TRBD1, the table's D call, lacks a check against the DNA. TRBV21-1 is a pseudogene. The CDR3 runs to 20 residues. CDR3 sequence reads: CASSKRGFAGGVSGANVLTF. For the CDR3, the DNA is TGTGCCAGCAGCAAAAGGGGTTTCGCAGGGGGCGTTTCTGGGGCCAACGTCCTGACTTTC.

The chain links TRBV6-5 to TRBJ2-2, with TRBD2 as a possible D gene (6 bases). There are 13 residues in the CDR3. Germline V gene data show CDR1 as MNHEY and CDR2 as SVGAGI. Trimming removed 10 bases from V and 4 bases from J, with 13 bases in between. In DNA form, the CDR3 reads TGTGCCAACCCCGGGAGCTGCACCGGGGAGCTGTTTTTT. It translates to CANPGSCTGELFF.

The rearrangement uses TRBV28 and TRBJ1-2, with 9 bases lining up with TRBD1. CDR1 and CDR2 (germline): MDHEN, SYDVKM. V gave up 10 bases and J gave up 4 bases; unmatched junction bases: 7. The CDR3 has 13 residues. The CDR3 reads CATGTGRGYGYTF. In nucleotides, the CDR3 is TGTGCCACTGGGACAGGGCGGGGCTATGGCTACACCTTC.

The rearrangement uses TRBV14 and TRBJ2-1; 9 positions match TRBD2. With V trimmed by 3 bases and J by 10 bases, 13 bases remained unmatched. Germline V gene data show CDR1 as SGHDN and CDR2 as FVKESK. The CDR3 is 16 amino acids. The CDR3 here is CASSQTSGTSRREQFF. The CDR3 nucleotides are TGTGCCAGCAGCCAGACCTCCGGGACTAGCCGGAGGGAGCAGTTCTTC.

This clone was seen a few times. The chain is built from TRBV19 and TRBJ1-1; 7 bases map to TRBD1. The CDR3 consists of 15 residues. CDR1 and CDR2 from the germline V gene are LNHDA and SQIVND (reference sequence). Germline trimming cut 0 bases from V and 5 bases from J; bases unmatched to any gene: 6. CDR3 in DNA: TGTGCCAGTAGTATAGATGGACAGGCGGGGACTGAAGCTTTCTTT. This sequence encodes CASSIDGQAGTEAFF. Together with reference TRBV19 and TRBJ1-1, the CDR3 gives the full variable domain: DGGITQSPKYLFRKEGQNVTLSCEQNLNHDAMYWYRQDPGQGLRLIYYSQIVNDFQKGDIAEGYSVSREKKESFPLTVTSAQKNPTAFYLCASSIDGQAGTEAFFGQGTRLTVV.

This chain links TRBV27 with TRBJ1-5; tentative D call: TRBD1 (5 bases). The CDR3 runs to 14 residues. Germline-derived CDR1 and CDR2 are MNHEY and SMNVEV (reference sequence). The germline V and J ends were trimmed by 2 bases and 4 bases, with 9 bases remaining between them. DNA for the CDR3: TGTGCCAGCAGTTTAGGGGCGGATAATCAGCCCCAGCATTTT. This codes for CASSLGADNQPQHF.

The rearrangement joins TRBV19 to TRBJ1-6; a weak D match, TRBD1 (5 bases). V was cut by 6 bases and J by 6 bases, with 15 bases left in between. This CDR3 spans 15 amino acids. Germline CDR1 LNHDA, CDR2 SQIVND (reference sequence). Here the CDR3 DNA reads TGTGCCAGTAGCCCCTTAGGGGCCCTTAATTCACCCCTCCACTTT. Translation: CASSPLGALNSPLHF.

The chain combines TRBV28 with TRBJ1-2; no clear D. This CDR3 has 12 amino acids. V lost 6 bases to trimming and J lost 1 base, with 6 bases between them. Germline-derived CDR1 and CDR2 are MDHEN and SYDVKM. CDR3 coding DNA: TGTGCCAGCAGCGGACTTAACTATGGCTACACCTTC. The encoded protein is CASSGLNYGYTF.